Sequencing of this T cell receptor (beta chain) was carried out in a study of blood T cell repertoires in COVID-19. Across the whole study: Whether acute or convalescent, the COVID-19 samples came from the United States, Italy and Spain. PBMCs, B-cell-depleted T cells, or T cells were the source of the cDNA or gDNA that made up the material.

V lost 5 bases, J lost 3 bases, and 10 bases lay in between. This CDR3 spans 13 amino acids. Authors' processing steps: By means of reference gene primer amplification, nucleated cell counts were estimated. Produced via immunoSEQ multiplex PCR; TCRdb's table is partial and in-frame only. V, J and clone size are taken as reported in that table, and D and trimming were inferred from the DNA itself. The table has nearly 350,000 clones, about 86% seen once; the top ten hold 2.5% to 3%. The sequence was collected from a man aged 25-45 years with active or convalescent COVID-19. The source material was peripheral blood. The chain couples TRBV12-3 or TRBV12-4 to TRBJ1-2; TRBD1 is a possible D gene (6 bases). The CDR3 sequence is CASSPGQYYGYTF. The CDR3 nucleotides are TGTGCCAGCAGTCCCGGACAGTACTATGGCTACACCTTC.